The rows below give T cell receptor beta chains drawn from one sample of a study of technical replicates of blood from a handful of donors. Libraries were prepared by immunoSEQ multiplex PCR; TCRdb keeps only in-frame clonotypes and omits some of them. The data hold fewer than 80,000 clones, with approximately 83% observed a single time. The sample comprised PBMCs. Receptors were obtained from a human donor in good health. Some clones in this sample may be carry-over from other donors' samples. Each CDR3 is given with its conserved first and last residue. Each record gives: CDR3 length, clone size, V gene, J gene, D gene, CDR3 DNA, CDR3 protein. The D gene is left open where the match is weak. Size tells how often a clone was seen (once, few, many) or the class of an expanded clone, and some rows leave it out.

13	few	TRBV29-1	TRBJ1-2	.	TGCAGCGTTGGCCAGGGTAGGGACTATGGCTACACCTTC	CSVGQGRDYGYTF
13	.	TRBV9	TRBJ2-7	.	TGTGCCCGGAAAATAGACAGTTTCTACGAGCAGTACTTC	CARKIDSFYEQYF
16	.	TRBV7-9	TRBJ2-2	TRBD1	TGTGCCAGCAGCCTAACGGGACAGGGGAACACCGGGGAGCTGTTTTTT	CASSLTGQGNTGELFF
16	few	TRBV2	TRBJ2-3	.	TGTGCCAGCAGTGAGGGCACGTTGCCGGGCACAGATACGCAGTATTTT	CASSEGTLPGTDTQYF
17	once	TRBV9	TRBJ2-1	TRBD2	TGTGCCAGCAGCCTCCTAAGCGGGGGACGGCTGAACAATGAGCAGTTCTTC	CASSLLSGGRLNNEQFF
13	.	TRBV2	TRBJ2-7	.	TGTGCCAGCCATAGGGACAACTCCTACGAGCAGTACTTC	CASHRDNSYEQYF
15	.	TRBV7-2	TRBJ2-2	TRBD2	TGTGCCAGCAGCTCCCTAGCGGGAGGAAGCGGGGAGCTGTTTTTT	CASSSLAGGSGELFF
14	.	TRBV30	TRBJ2-7	TRBD1	TGTGCCTGGAGTTCAACCGGGACAGGCTACGAGCAGTACTTC	CAWSSTGTGYEQYF
15	.	TRBV7-8	TRBJ1-6	.	TGTGCCAGCAGCTTAGTGGGGGGGAGGGGTTCACCCCTCCACTTT	CASSLVGGRGSPLHF
16	.	TRBV6-6	TRBJ2-3	.	TGTGCCAGCAGTCCTACGAGAGCGACTAGCACAGATACGCAGTATTTT	CASSPTRATSTDTQYF
16	.	TRBV5-1	TRBJ2-1	TRBD2	TGCGCCAGCAGCTTGGAAGCGGGACTTGCCTACAATGAGCAGTTCTTC	CASSLEAGLAYNEQFF
14	.	TRBV5-4	TRBJ2-7	.	TGTGCCAGCAGTCGTCCTGGGGGCCTCGACGAGCAGTACTTC	CASSRPGGLDEQYF
18	.	TRBV4-1	TRBJ2-1	TRBD2	TGCGCCAGCAGCCAAGATGGGGCGGGAGGTTCCTCCTACAATGAGCAGTTCTTC	CASSQDGAGGSSYNEQFF
15	.	TRBV4-1	TRBJ2-7	TRBD2	TGCGCCAGCAGCCAAGATGGGGGGGACTCCTACGAGCAGTACTTC	CASSQDGGDSYEQYF
15	few	TRBV10-2	TRBJ2-3	.	TGCGCCAGCAGTGAGTCGATCAGGGTACCAGATACGCAGTATTTT	CASSESIRVPDTQYF
14	.	TRBV10-3	TRBJ1-1	TRBD1	TGTGCCACTGGGGACAGGGGGCAGAACACTGAAGCTTTCTTT	CATGDRGQNTEAFF
15	.	TRBV10-3	TRBJ2-2	TRBD1	TGTGCCATCAGACCACAGGGGGCGAACACCGGGGAGCTGTTTTTT	CAIRPQGANTGELFF
20	.	TRBV21-1	TRBJ1-5	.	.	CASSKPGTGVGWGSNQPQHF
15	.	TRBV11-2	TRBJ1-2	.	TGTGCCAGCAGCTTAGGTCCGGGTATAAACTATGGCTACACCTTC	CASSLGPGINYGYTF
17	.	TRBV4-2	TRBJ2-7	.	TGTGCCAGCAGCCAAGCCTTAAAACAGGGATCATCCTACGAGCAGTACTTC	CASSQALKQGSSYEQYF
13	.	TRBV5-1	TRBJ2-7	TRBD1	TGCGCCAGCAGCTTCCGACAGGGGGACGAGCAGTACTTC	CASSFRQGDEQYF
18	.	TRBV5-1	TRBJ2-2	TRBD1	TGCGCCAGCAGCTCCCCGACAGGGGGGGGAACAAACGCCGGGGAGCTGTTTTTT	CASSSPTGGGTNAGELFF
13	.	TRBV7-3	TRBJ2-7	TRBD2	TGTGCCAGCGCGTTTCTAGCGGGAGGCGAGCAGTACTTC	CASAFLAGGEQYF
16	.	TRBV15	TRBJ2-7	TRBD1	TGTGCCACCAGCCCCCGACAGGGTGGCGTTCAGGACGAGCAGTACTTC	CATSPRQGGVQDEQYF
17	.	TRBV9	TRBJ1-3	.	TGTGCCAGCAGCGGCCGGAAGGAGGGTCGGGGGGGAAACACCATATATTTT	CASSGRKEGRGGNTIYF
17	.	TRBV15	TRBJ1-5	TRBD1	TGTGCCACCAGCAGGCCCCCCCGGGGGACAGGGTTTCAGCCCCAGCATTTT	CATSRPPRGTGFQPQHF
15	.	TRBV28	TRBJ1-2	.	TGTGCCAGCAGTTCTACGACAGATGGTAACTATGGCTACACCTTC	CASSSTTDGNYGYTF
15	.	TRBV4-2	TRBJ2-7	TRBD2	TGTGCCAGCAGCCATAAAGCGGGAGGGCCCGACGAGCAGTACTTC	CASSHKAGGPDEQYF
15	once	TRBV14	TRBJ2-6	TRBD1	TGTGCCAGCAGCCAGAGACAGGGTGACGCCAACGTCCTGACTTTC	CASSQRQGDANVLTF
15	.	TRBV9	TRBJ2-7	TRBD1	TGTGCCAGCAGCCCCACGGGACAGGCCGGCTACGAGCAGTACTTC	CASSPTGQAGYEQYF
14	.	TRBV5-1	TRBJ1-2	.	TGCGCCAGCAGCTTGGCCGGGGGTTTTGGTGGCTACACCTTC	CASSLAGGFGGYTF
15	.	TRBV19	TRBJ2-7	TRBD2	TGTGCCAGTAGTTCGGGACTAGCGGGAGTACACGAGCAGTACTTC	CASSSGLAGVHEQYF
14	.	TRBV28	TRBJ2-3	.	TGTGCCAGCAGTTTAGGCGGGGCCACAGATACGCAGTATTTT	CASSLGGATDTQYF
14	.	TRBV7-9	TRBJ1-2	.	TGTGCCAGCAGCTTTATCTCCACGACTTATGGCTACACCTTC	CASSFISTTYGYTF
14	.	TRBV15	TRBJ2-7	TRBD1	TGTGCCACCAGCAGAGGAGGACAGGGCTACGAGCAGTACTTC	CATSRGGQGYEQYF
13	.	TRBV7-2	TRBJ2-7	.	TGTGCCAGCACCCCTGGGGCCGGGGGAATTCAGTACTTC	CASTPGAGGIQYF
14	.	TRBV11-2	TRBJ2-1	.	TGTGCCAGCAGCCCGGAGCGGTGGGGAGATGAGCAGTTCTTC	CASSPERWGDEQFF
11	.	TRBV7-6	TRBJ2-3	.	TGTGCCAGCAGCTTAGGCGGTACGCAGTATTTT	CASSLGGTQYF
13	few	TRBV18	TRBJ1-1	.	TGTGCCAGCTCACTAGCTATGAACACTGAAGCTTTCTTT	CASSLAMNTEAFF
15	few	TRBV7-2	TRBJ1-5	.	TGTGCCAGCAGCTTAATTGGGAGGAGCAATCAGCCCCAGCATTTT	CASSLIGRSNQPQHF
14	once	TRBV7-3	TRBJ2-7	TRBD1	TGTGCCAGCAGCCAGGGACAGGCCCGCAACGAGCAGTACTTC	CASSQGQARNEQYF
11	.	TRBV29-1	TRBJ2-7	TRBD1	TGCAGCGTGGTACAGGGGGCCGAGCAGTACTTC	CSVVQGAEQYF
15	many	TRBV6-5	TRBJ2-2	.	TGTGCCAGCAGTTACTATTCTGGTTCGGCCGGGGAGCTGTTTTTT	CASSYYSGSAGELFF
18	.	TRBV4-2	TRBJ2-1	TRBD2	TGTGCCAGCAGCCAAGATTGGATTGGGGCGGGGGGGCCCAATGAGCAGTTCTTC	CASSQDWIGAGGPNEQFF
17	once	TRBV5-6	TRBJ2-1	TRBD2	TGTGCCAGCAGCTTGGATGTAGGGCGGGGGGTTGACAATGAGCAGTTCTTC	CASSLDVGRGVDNEQFF
16	.	TRBV7-2	TRBJ2-7	TRBD2	TGTGCCAGCAGCTTGAGAGAATCTAGCGGGGGGTACGAGCAGTACTTC	CASSLRESSGGYEQYF
16	.	TRBV2	TRBJ2-7	.	TGTGCCAGCAGTGAAGTAAGTTTGTCCAGCTCCTACGAGCAGTACTTC	CASSEVSLSSSYEQYF
14	.	TRBV6-1	TRBJ1-1	TRBD1	TGTGCCAGCAGCATAAACCGGGACAGGGGTGAAGCTTTCTTT	CASSINRDRGEAFF